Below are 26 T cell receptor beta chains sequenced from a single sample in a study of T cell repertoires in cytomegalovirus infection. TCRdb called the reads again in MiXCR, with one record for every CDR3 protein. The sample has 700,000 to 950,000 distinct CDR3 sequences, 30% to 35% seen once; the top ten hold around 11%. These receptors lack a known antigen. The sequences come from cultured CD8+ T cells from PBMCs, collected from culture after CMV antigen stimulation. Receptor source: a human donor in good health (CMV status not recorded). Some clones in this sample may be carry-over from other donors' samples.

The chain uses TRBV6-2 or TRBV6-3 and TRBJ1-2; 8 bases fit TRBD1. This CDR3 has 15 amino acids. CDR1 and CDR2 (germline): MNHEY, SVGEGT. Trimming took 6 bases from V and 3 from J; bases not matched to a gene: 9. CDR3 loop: CASRRTGTGDYGYTF. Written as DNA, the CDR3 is TGTGCCAGCAGGCGGACAGGGACTGGAGACTATGGCTACACCTTC.

The CDR3 loop reads CASSQDHREEWTEAFF. The CDR3 nucleotides read TGCGCCAGCAGCCAAGATCACAGGGAGGAGTGGACTGAAGCTTTCTTT. V and J are TRBV4-1 and TRBJ1-1, with D possibly being TRBD1 (6 bases). This CDR3 comprises 16 residues. The germline V and J ends were trimmed by 0 bases and 5 bases, with 16 bases remaining between them. Germline-derived CDR1 and CDR2 are MGHRA and YSYEKL.

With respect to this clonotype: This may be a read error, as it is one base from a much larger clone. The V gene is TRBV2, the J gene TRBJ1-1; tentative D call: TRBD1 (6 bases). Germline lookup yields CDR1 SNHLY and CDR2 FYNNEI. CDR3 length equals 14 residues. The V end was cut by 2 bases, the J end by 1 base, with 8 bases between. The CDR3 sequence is CASSEQTGNTEAFF. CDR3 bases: TGTGCCAGCAGTGAACAGACAGGGAACACTGAAGCTTTCTTT.

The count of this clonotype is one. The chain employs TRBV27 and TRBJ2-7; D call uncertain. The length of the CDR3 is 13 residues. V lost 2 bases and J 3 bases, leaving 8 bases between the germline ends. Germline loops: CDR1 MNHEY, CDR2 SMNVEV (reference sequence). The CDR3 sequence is CASSLKSVYEQYF. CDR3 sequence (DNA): TGTGCCAGCAGTTTAAAGTCGGTCTACGAGCAGTACTTC.

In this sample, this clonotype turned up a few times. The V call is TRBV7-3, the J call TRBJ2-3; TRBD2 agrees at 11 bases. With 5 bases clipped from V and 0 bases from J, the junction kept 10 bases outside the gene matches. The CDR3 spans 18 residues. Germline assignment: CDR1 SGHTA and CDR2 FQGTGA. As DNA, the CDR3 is TGTGCCAGCAGCCTAGCGGGGGGCCCACCCATTAGCACAGATACGCAGTATTTT. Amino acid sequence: CASSLAGGPPISTDTQYF.

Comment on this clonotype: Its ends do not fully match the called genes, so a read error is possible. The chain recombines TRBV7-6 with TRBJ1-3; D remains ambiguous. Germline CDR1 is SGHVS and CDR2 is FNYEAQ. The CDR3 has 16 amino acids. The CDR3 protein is CASSLGSATSGNTIYF. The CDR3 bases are TGTGCTAGCAGCTTAGGGTCTGCCACCTCTGGAAACACCATATATTTT.

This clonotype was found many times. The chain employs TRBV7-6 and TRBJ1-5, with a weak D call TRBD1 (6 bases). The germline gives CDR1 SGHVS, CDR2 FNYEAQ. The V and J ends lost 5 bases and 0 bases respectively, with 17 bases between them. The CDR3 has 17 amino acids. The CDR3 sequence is CASSPRVGAYSNQPQHF. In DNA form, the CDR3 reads TGTGCCAGCAGCCCCCGAGTGGGGGCGTATAGCAATCAGCCCCAGCATTTT.

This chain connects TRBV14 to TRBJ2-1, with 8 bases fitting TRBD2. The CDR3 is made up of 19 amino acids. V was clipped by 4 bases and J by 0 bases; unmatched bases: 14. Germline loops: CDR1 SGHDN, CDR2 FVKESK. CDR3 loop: CASSPPGGRPSSSYNEQFF. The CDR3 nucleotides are TGTGCCAGCAGCCCCCCGGGGGGGCGTCCCTCTAGCTCCTACAATGAGCAGTTCTTC.

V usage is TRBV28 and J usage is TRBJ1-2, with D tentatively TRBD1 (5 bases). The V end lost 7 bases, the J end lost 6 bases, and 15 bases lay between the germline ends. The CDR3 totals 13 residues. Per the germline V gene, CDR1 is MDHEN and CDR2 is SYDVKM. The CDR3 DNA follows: TGTGCCAGCAAGGAAGTCGGGGCTCATGGCTACACCTTC. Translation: CASKEVGAHGYTF.

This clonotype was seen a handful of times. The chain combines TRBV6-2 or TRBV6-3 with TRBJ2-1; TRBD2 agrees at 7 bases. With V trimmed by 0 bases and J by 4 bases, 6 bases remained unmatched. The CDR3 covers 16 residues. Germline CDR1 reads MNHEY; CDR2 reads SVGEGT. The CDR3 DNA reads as TGTGCCAGCAGTTACTCGGAGACGGGGGGTTACAATGAGCAGTTCTTC. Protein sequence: CASSYSETGGYNEQFF.

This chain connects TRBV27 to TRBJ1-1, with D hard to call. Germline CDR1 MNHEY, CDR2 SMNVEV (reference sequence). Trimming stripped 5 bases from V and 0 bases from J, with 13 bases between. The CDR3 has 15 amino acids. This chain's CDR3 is CASSIRRLMNTEAFF. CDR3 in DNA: TGTGCCAGCAGTATTCGACGGCTTATGAACACTGAAGCTTTCTTT.

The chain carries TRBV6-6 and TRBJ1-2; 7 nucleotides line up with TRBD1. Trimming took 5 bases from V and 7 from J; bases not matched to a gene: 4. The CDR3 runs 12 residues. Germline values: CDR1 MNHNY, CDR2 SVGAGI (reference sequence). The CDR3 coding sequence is TGTGCCAGCAGTGCCACAGGGGCTGGCTACACCTTC. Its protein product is CASSATGAGYTF.

CDR3 DNA: TGCAGTGCTAGTGCAGGGGACTATTACTATGGCTACACCTTC. It is translated as CSASAGDYYYGYTF. The rearrangement links TRBV20-1 to TRBJ1-2; the D gene is possibly TRBD1 (6 bases). CDR3 length equals 14 residues. Trimming took off 3 bases at V and 3 bases at J, with 14 bases between the two ends. Germline CDR1 and CDR2: DFQATT and SNEGSKA (reference sequence).

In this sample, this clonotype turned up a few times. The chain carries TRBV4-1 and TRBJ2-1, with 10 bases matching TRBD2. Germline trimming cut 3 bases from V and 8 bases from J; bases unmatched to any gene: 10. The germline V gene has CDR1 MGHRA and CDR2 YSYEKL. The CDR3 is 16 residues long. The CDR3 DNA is TGCGCCAGCAGCCACCCCCCGAGCGGGGGGGCCTATGAGCAGTTCTTC. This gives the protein CASSHPPSGGAYEQFF.

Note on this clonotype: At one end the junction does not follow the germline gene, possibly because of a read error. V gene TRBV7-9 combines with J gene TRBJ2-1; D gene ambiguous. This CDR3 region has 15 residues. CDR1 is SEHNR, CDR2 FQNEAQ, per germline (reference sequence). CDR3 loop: CANSQSSAPNNEQFF. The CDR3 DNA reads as TGTGCCAACAGCCAATCGAGTGCACCCAACAATGAGCAGTTCTTC.

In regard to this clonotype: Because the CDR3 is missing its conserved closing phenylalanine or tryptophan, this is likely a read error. The CDR3 coding sequence is TGTGCCAGTAGCCCCGCGGGGGGAAGTGCTGAAGCTTTCTAT. It codes for CASSPAGGSAEAFY. This sequence joins TRBV7-2 and TRBJ1-1; D perhaps matches TRBD1 (5 bases). The CDR3 is made up of 14 amino acids. Trimming removed 9 bases from V and 6 bases from J, with 20 bases in between. Germline assignment: CDR1 SGHTA and CDR2 FQGNSA.

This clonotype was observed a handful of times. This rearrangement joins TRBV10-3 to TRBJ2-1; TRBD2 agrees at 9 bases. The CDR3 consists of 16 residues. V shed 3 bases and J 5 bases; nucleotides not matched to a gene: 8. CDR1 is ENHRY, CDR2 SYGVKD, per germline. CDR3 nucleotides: TGTGCCATCAGTGAAGCAGCGGGGGGATCTGACAATGAGCAGTTCTTC. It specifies CAISEAAGGSDNEQFF.

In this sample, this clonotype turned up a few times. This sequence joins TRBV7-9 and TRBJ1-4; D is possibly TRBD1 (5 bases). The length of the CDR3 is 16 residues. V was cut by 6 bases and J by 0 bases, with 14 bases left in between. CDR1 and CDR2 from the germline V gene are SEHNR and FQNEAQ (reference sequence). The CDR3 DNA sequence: TGTGCCAGCAGTCCAGGGTGGTTTGCAACTAATGAAAAACTGTTTTTT. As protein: CASSPGWFATNEKLFF.

The CDR3 sequence is CAISDQGHTGELFF. CDR3 nucleotide sequence: TGTGCCATCAGTGATCAGGGTCACACCGGGGAGCTGTTTTTT. The V and J genes are TRBV10-3 and TRBJ2-2; D is perhaps TRBD1 (5 bases). CDR3 length: 14 residues. The V and J ends lost 3 bases and 3 bases respectively, with 8 bases between them. Germline CDR1 is ENHRY and CDR2 is SYGVKD.

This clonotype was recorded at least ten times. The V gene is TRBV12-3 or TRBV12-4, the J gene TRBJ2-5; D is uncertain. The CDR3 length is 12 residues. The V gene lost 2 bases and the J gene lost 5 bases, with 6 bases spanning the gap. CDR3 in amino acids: CASSLPSETQYF. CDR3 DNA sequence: TGTGCCAGCAGTTTACCGTCCGAGACCCAGTACTTC.

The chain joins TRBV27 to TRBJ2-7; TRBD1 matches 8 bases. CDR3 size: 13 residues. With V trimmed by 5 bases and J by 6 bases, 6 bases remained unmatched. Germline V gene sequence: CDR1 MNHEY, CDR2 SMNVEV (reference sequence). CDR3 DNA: TGTGCCAGCAGTGTGACAGGGGCCCTCGAGCAGTACTTC. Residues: CASSVTGALEQYF.

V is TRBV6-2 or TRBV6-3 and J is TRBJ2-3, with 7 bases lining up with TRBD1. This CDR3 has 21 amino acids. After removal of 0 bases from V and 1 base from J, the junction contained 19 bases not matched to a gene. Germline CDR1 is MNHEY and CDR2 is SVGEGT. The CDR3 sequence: CASSYSVQGLTILGGTDTQYF. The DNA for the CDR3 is TGTGCCAGCAGTTACTCGGTACAGGGGCTTACTATCCTTGGGGGCACAGATACGCAGTATTTT.

The CDR3 DNA reads TGTGCCAGCAGCCGGGCCTACGGGGCCAACGTCCTGACTTTC. Encoded protein: CASSRAYGANVLTF. V usage is TRBV28 and J usage is TRBJ2-6; no firm D call. Looked up from germline, CDR1 is MDHEN and CDR2 is SYDVKM. CDR3 length: 14 amino acids. The V end was cut by 6 bases, the J end by 4 bases, with 10 bases between. Full variable domain (remainder filled in from reference TRBV28 and TRBJ2-6): DVKVTQSSRYLVKRTGEKVFLECVQDMDHENMFWYRQDPGLGLRLIYFSYDVKMKEKGDIPEGYSVSREKKERFSLILESASTNQTSMYLCASSRAYGANVLTFGAGSRLTVL.

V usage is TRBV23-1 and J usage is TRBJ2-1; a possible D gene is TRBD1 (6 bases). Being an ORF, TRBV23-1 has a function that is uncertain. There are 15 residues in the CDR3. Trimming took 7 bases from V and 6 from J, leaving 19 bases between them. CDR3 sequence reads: CASNQARTVGNEQFF. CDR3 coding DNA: TGCGCCAGCAACCAAGCCCGGACAGTCGGCAATGAGCAGTTCTTC.

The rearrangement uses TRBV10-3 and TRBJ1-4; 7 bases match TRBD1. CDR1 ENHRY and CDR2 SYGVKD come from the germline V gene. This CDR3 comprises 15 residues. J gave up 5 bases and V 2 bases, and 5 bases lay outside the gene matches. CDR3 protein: CAISETGEENEKLFF. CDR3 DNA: TGTGCCATCAGTGAGACAGGGGAGGAGAATGAAAAACTGTTTTTT.

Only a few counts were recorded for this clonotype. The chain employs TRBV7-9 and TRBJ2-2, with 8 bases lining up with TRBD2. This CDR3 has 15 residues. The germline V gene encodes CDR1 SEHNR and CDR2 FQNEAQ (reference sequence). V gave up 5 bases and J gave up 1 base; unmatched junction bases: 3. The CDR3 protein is CASSPREGNTGELFF. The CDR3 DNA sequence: TGTGCCAGCAGCCCCCGGGAGGGGAACACCGGGGAGCTGTTTTTT.